This entry lists 19 T cell receptor beta chains sequenced from one sample in a study of blood T cell repertoires in COVID-19. Sequencing was performed with immunoSEQ multiplex PCR; in TCRdb, only in-frame clones are kept and a portion is missing. This table holds under 14,000 clones, about 90% found once. What was sequenced was peripheral blood. These receptors were taken from a man aged 30 to 45 with active or convalescent COVID-19.

The V gene is TRBV7-3, the J gene TRBJ2-3, with D maybe TRBD1 (7 bases). The CDR3 length is 17 residues. Germline V gene data show CDR1 as SGHTA and CDR2 as FQGTGA. V was clipped by 5 bases and J by 1 base, with 19 bases between them. CDR3 region: CASSKGDPRGGTDTQYF. CDR3 DNA: TGTGCCAGCAGCAAAGGGGATCCCAGGGGGGGCACAGATACGCAGTATTTT.

The chain employs TRBV19 and TRBJ2-3; TRBD2 is a possible D gene (5 bases). The CDR3 is 16 residues long. Between the trimmed V and J ends, which lost 0 bases and 4 bases, there was a span of 14 bases. Germline V gene data show CDR1 as LNHDA and CDR2 as SQIVND (reference sequence). CDR3 sequence (DNA): TGTGCCAGTAGTATAGATCGGCTAGCTGGCCCAGATACGCAGTATTTT. Amino acid sequence: CASSIDRLAGPDTQYF.

This clone was counted once. The rearrangement uses TRBV3-1 (or the pseudogene TRBV3-2) and TRBJ2-7; no firm D call. Per the germline V gene, CDR1 is LGHDT and CDR2 is YNNKEL (reference sequence). The V end was cut by 0 bases, the J end by 4 bases, with 4 bases between. The length of the CDR3 is 12 residues. Here the CDR3 DNA reads TGTGCCAGCAGCCAAGACGAGTACGAGCAGTACTTC. Protein: CASSQDEYEQYF.

The chain combines TRBV5-1 with TRBJ1-2, with 12 bases that match TRBD1. J gave up 6 bases and V 3 bases, and 3 bases lay outside the gene matches. The CDR3 spans 14 residues. Germline V lookup: CDR1 SGHRS, CDR2 YFSETQ. This CDR3 is CASSSGQGADGYTF. The CDR3 DNA reads TGCGCCAGCAGCTCGGGACAGGGGGCCGATGGCTACACCTTC.

The rearrangement links TRBV2 to TRBJ2-2, with 8 bases that match TRBD2. The CDR3 covers 14 residues. Germline loops: CDR1 SNHLY, CDR2 FYNNEI. V shed 7 bases, J shed 0 bases, and the junction held 1 base outside the gene matches. CDR3 bases: TGTGCCAGCAAACTAGCGGCGAACACCGGGGAGCTGTTTTTT. This encodes CASKLAANTGELFF.

CDR3 sequence (DNA): TGTGCCAGCAGTTACCCCCCCCGCACAGGGGGAGGGACAACTAATGAAAAACTGTTTTTT. This translates into CASSYPPRTGGGTTNEKLFF. This sequence joins TRBV6-2 or TRBV6-3 and TRBJ1-4, with 8 bases matching TRBD1. The CDR3 covers 20 residues. The V gene end was trimmed by 2 bases and the J gene end by 0 bases; junction bases not matched to a gene: 14. Germline V gene data show CDR1 as MNHEY and CDR2 as SVGEGT.

CDR3 protein: CASSPWTSGGQETQYF. The DNA of the CDR3 is TGTGCCAGCAGCCCCTGGACTAGCGGAGGCCAAGAGACCCAGTACTTC. The chain has TRBV5-5 and TRBJ2-5; TRBD2 matches at 10 bases. The CDR3 loop spans 16 amino acids. V shed 4 bases, J shed 1 base, and the junction held 7 bases outside the gene matches. The V gene's germline CDR1 is SGHKS and CDR2 YYEKEE (reference sequence).

The V gene is TRBV6-5, the J gene TRBJ1-2, with D uncertain. The CDR3 spans 13 residues. CDR1 is MNHEY, CDR2 SVGAGI, per germline. V lost 6 bases and J 2 bases, leaving 10 bases between the germline ends. The DNA of the CDR3 is TGTGCCAGCAGGTCCCAGGAAAACTATGGCTACACCTTC. Its translation: CASRSQENYGYTF.

V gene TRBV5-6 combines with J gene TRBJ1-1; D gene uncertain. CDR3 length equals 13 residues. The V and J ends lost 7 bases and 6 bases respectively, with 16 bases between them. Germline V CDR1 and CDR2: SGHDT, YYEEEE. This CDR3 reads CASSRPSLAEAFF. Written as DNA, the CDR3 is TGTGCCAGCTCGCGTCCGTCTTTAGCTGAAGCTTTCTTT.

This chain connects TRBV19 to TRBJ2-5, with a tentative D call TRBD2 (6 bases). This CDR3 is 13 amino acids long. The ends were cut back, 9 bases at V and 4 bases at J, with 15 bases in the middle. Germline V CDR1 and CDR2: LNHDA, SQIVND (reference sequence). CDR3 protein: CASHRGIGETQYF. CDR3 bases: TGTGCCAGCCACCGGGGGATAGGAGAGACCCAGTACTTC.

The chain recombines TRBV6-4 with TRBJ1-4; 7 bases are a match to TRBD1. This CDR3 is 11 amino acids long. V shed 8 bases, J shed 6 bases, and the junction held 0 bases outside the gene matches. Germline CDR1 reads MRHNA; CDR2 reads SNTAGT. CDR3 DNA sequence: TGTGCCAGCGGGACAGATGAAAAACTGTTTTTT. Translation: CASGTDEKLFF.

This sequence joins TRBV6-5 and TRBJ2-7, with 10 bases lining up with TRBD2. CDR3 length: 14 amino acids. Germline loops: CDR1 MNHEY, CDR2 SVGAGI. V lost 8 bases and J lost 2; bases outside the gene matches: 6. CDR3 in amino acids: CASEGLASPYEQYV. The DNA of the CDR3 is TGTGCCAGCGAGGGACTAGCGAGCCCCTACGAGCAGTACGTC.

The genes are TRBV2 and TRBJ2-2; no clear D. Germline assignment: CDR1 SNHLY and CDR2 FYNNEI. Deletions cut 9 bases from V and 0 bases from J, with 11 bases between. The CDR3 runs 14 residues. CDR3 in amino acids: CASSASSNTGELFF. In nucleotides, the CDR3 is TGTGCCAGTTCCGCTAGTTCGAACACCGGGGAGCTGTTTTTT.

The chain combines TRBV18 with TRBJ1-1; D possibly corresponds to TRBD1 (5 bases). The CDR3 covers 13 residues. Trimming left V 6 bases short and J 3 bases short, with 11 bases between. Germline CDR1 and CDR2: KGHSH and LQKENI. CDR3 sequence (DNA): TGTGCCAGCTCGGCAACAGGAGACACTGAAGCTTTCTTT. It is translated as CASSATGDTEAFF.

This chain joins TRBV24-1 and TRBJ1-5; tentative D call: TRBD1 (5 bases). The CDR3 runs 14 residues. Per germline, CDR1 KGHDR and CDR2 SFDVKD. Trimming cost V 4 bases and J 5 bases, with 11 bases left between them. The CDR3 bases are TGTGCCACCAGTGACAGGGCATCCTATCAGCCCCAGCATTTT. It yields the protein CATSDRASYQPQHF.

This chain uses TRBV10-3 with TRBJ1-5; D might be TRBD1 (6 bases). Deletions cut 10 bases from V and 2 bases from J, with 15 bases between. The germline V gene has CDR1 ENHRY and CDR2 SYGVKD. The CDR3 spans 14 residues. The DNA of the CDR3 is TGTGCCACCGGGGACACGGGCGGCAATCAGCCCCAGCATTTT. Its protein is CATGDTGGNQPQHF.

This chain joins TRBV3-1 (or the pseudogene TRBV3-2) and TRBJ2-1, with TRBD2 matching 9 bases. This CDR3 has 19 amino acids. CDR1 is LGHDT and CDR2 is YNNKEL in the germline V gene (reference sequence). V shed 11 bases, J shed 2 bases, and the junction held 22 bases outside the gene matches. CDR3 sequence (DNA): TGTGCCTGGTGGGAAGGGACAGAACATAGCGGGGGACCCTACAATGAGCAGTTCTTC. Protein product: CAWWEGTEHSGGPYNEQFF.

The chain employs TRBV30 and TRBJ1-1; D unresolved. Germline CDR1 and CDR2: GTSNPN and SVGIG (reference sequence). V lost 3 bases, J lost 2 bases, and 10 bases lay in between. This CDR3 comprises 13 residues. This CDR3 reads CAWSEDSNTEAFF. Here the CDR3 DNA reads TGTGCCTGGAGCGAGGACTCTAACACTGAAGCTTTCTTT.

The genes are TRBV30 and TRBJ2-5; 7 bases align to TRBD1. Germline CDR1 and CDR2: GTSNPN and SVGIG (reference sequence). The junction had 4 bases not matched to a gene; V was cut back by 1 base and J by 5 bases. The CDR3 totals 13 residues. In DNA form, the CDR3 reads TGTGCCTGGAGTGGAGGGGGCGAGGAGACCCAGTACTTC. It specifies CAWSGGGEETQYF.